These 24 T cell receptor beta chains were sequenced from one sample in a study of Ad26.COV2.S vaccination and SARS-CoV-2 variants. Indicated treatment: about 20 received Ad26.COV2.S at low or high dose, single or two shots; about 5 received placebo; per-sample allocation not given. Following the first vaccine or placebo injection, samples were taken on day 63. Profiling relied on immunoSEQ multiplex PCR, and the TCRdb table lists in-frame clones only, not all of them. This sample yields 320,000 or so clones, of which roughly 90% are seen a single time; around 5.5% belongs to the top ten. The sequences come from peripheral blood, collected in a trial of Ad26.COV2.S vaccine versus placebo. These receptors originate from a person between 18 and 60 years old who received the Ad26.COV2.S COVID-19 vaccine or a placebo.

This chain joins TRBV4-3 and TRBJ2-3; 11 bases agree with TRBD2. The CDR3 length is 15 residues. V shed 4 bases, J shed 4 bases, and the junction held 4 bases outside the gene matches. Germline CDR1 LGHNA, CDR2 YSLEER. In DNA, the CDR3 is TGCGCCAGCAGCCTTGGGACTAGCGGTGCAGATACGCAGTATTTT. Its protein is CASSLGTSGADTQYF.

V and J are TRBV6-5 and TRBJ1-6, with D possibly TRBD1 on 6 matching bases. CDR3 length equals 15 residues. CDR1 is MNHEY, CDR2 SVGAGI, per germline. The V end lost 4 bases, the J end lost 7 bases, and 14 bases lay between the germline ends. The CDR3 DNA reads TGTGCCAGCAGTTGGGGAGGGACACGAAATTCACCCCTCCACTTT. Its protein product is CASSWGGTRNSPLHF.

V is TRBV4-1 and J is TRBJ2-7; a weak D match, TRBD1 (6 bases). V lost 3 bases to trimming and J lost 0 bases, with 15 bases between them. The CDR3 spans 16 residues. Germline loops: CDR1 MGHRA, CDR2 YSYEKL. The CDR3 is CASSHTDRRSSYEQYF. The CDR3 DNA follows: TGCGCCAGCAGCCACACAGACAGGAGGAGCTCCTACGAGCAGTACTTC.

The V and J genes are TRBV7-9 and TRBJ2-7; D gene ambiguous. In germline, CDR1 is SEHNR, CDR2 FQNEAQ (reference sequence). V dropped 1 base and J dropped 0 bases, with 7 bases sitting between them. The CDR3 has 14 amino acids. The CDR3 sequence: CASSLVTGSYEQYF. DNA for the CDR3: TGTGCCAGCAGCTTAGTCACCGGCTCCTACGAGCAGTACTTC.

This chain joins TRBV14 and TRBJ1-3, with D possibly being TRBD1 (5 bases). CDR1 is SGHDN, CDR2 FVKESK, per germline. Trimming removed 5 bases at V and 0 bases at J, with 20 bases between. The CDR3 totals 18 residues. In DNA, the CDR3 is TGTGCCAGCAGCTCCCTGAGGGGTTTTACCAGCTCTGGAAACACCATATATTTT. Translating it yields CASSSLRGFTSSGNTIYF. Full variable domain (missing parts from reference TRBV14 and TRBJ1-3): EAGVTQFPSHSVIEKGQTVTLRCDPISGHDNLYWYRRVMGKEIKFLLHFVKESKQDESGMPNNRFLAERTGGTYSTLKVQPAELEDSGVYFCASSSLRGFTSSGNTIYFGEGSWLTVV.

The CDR3 sequence: CASSWGNEQFF. CDR3 in DNA: TGTGCCAGCAGTTGGGGGAATGAGCAGTTCTTC. The genes are TRBV28 and TRBJ2-1; either TRBD1 or TRBD2 may fit D (5 bases each). V gave up 4 bases and J gave up 7 bases, with 5 bases separating them. The CDR3 covers 11 residues. Germline assignment: CDR1 MDHEN and CDR2 SYDVKM.

The V gene is TRBV7-2, the J gene TRBJ1-5; D gene unclear. Germline CDR1 and CDR2: SGHTA and FQGNSA. Trimming cost V 1 base and J 0 bases, with 10 bases left between them. This CDR3 region has 16 residues. In DNA, the CDR3 is TGTGCCAGCAGCTTAGGAGGGTCCTATAGCAATCAGCCCCAGCATTTT. Translated, it gives CASSLGGSYSNQPQHF.

The J gene is TRBJ2-1, the V gene TRBV7-3; 10 bases align to TRBD2. The CDR3 runs 16 residues. Trimming cost V 5 bases and J 5 bases; bases outside gene matches: 9. The germline V gene has CDR1 SGHTA and CDR2 FQGTGA. Written as DNA, the CDR3 is TGTGCCAGCAGCGTCTCCGGGACTAGCGAAAACAATGAGCAGTTCTTC. Its protein is CASSVSGTSENNEQFF.

V and J are TRBV13 and TRBJ1-1, with TRBD1 identical over 11 bases. Looked up from germline, CDR1 is PRHDT and CDR2 is FYEKMQ (reference sequence). The CDR3 length is 17 residues. V shed 5 bases and J 4 bases; nucleotides not matched to a gene: 12. The CDR3 DNA is TGTGCCAGCAGCAAACAGGGACAGGGGGACTGGAGCACTGAAGCTTTCTTT. It translates to CASSKQGQGDWSTEAFF.

Remarks on this clone: Distinct nucleotide sequences in the sample also encode this CDR3. The chain uses TRBV12-3 or TRBV12-4 and TRBJ1-3, with D unclear. V was shortened by 5 bases and J by 5 bases, with 1 base between the two germline ends. The CDR3 length is 10 residues. The CDR3 reads CASSRNTIYF. The CDR3 DNA reads TGTGCCAGCAGTCGAAACACCATATATTTT.

The gene calls are TRBV7-9 and TRBJ2-7; TRBD1 is a possible D gene (6 bases). The CDR3 totals 17 residues. Germline V gene data show CDR1 as SEHNR and CDR2 as FQNEAQ (reference sequence). Trimming removed 1 base at V and 2 bases at J, with 18 bases between. In DNA, the CDR3 is TGTGCCAGCAGCTTAGAGGTACAGGGAGCCCCCACCTACGAGCAGTACGTC. Protein sequence: CASSLEVQGAPTYEQYV.

The chain is built from TRBV7-2 and TRBJ2-7, with D possibly matching TRBD2 (6 bases). Germline values: CDR1 SGHTA, CDR2 FQGNSA. Between the trimmed V and J ends, which lost 3 bases and 3 bases, there was a span of 15 bases. The CDR3 spans 15 residues. The CDR3 DNA sequence: TGTGCCAGCAGCTTCGACCGGGGGTCAGGCTACGAGCAGTACGTC. Translated, it gives CASSFDRGSGYEQYV.

In this sample, this clone turned up a few times. The chain has TRBV6-5 and TRBJ1-1; tentative D call: TRBD1 (5 bases). The V end lost 8 bases, the J end lost 3 bases, and 7 bases lay between the germline ends. From germline, CDR1 is MNHEY and CDR2 SVGAGI. This CDR3 has 11 residues. CDR3 amino acids: CASSGDTEAFF. CDR3 coding DNA: TGTGCCAGCTCGGGGGACACTGAAGCTTTCTTT.

V is TRBV27 and J is TRBJ2-1; D is perhaps TRBD2 (6 bases). CDR1 MNHEY and CDR2 SMNVEV come from the germline V gene (reference sequence). This CDR3 comprises 14 residues. V was trimmed by 1 base and J by 5 bases, leaving 9 bases between them. CDR3 coding DNA: TGTGCCAGCAGTTTATGGGGGAGGAACAATGAGCAGTTCTTC. Encoded protein: CASSLWGRNNEQFF.

The J gene is TRBJ2-7, the V gene TRBV3-1 (or the pseudogene TRBV3-2); TRBD1 matches 7 bases. The CDR3 has 14 amino acids. Trimming at V came to 4 bases and at J to 6 bases, leaving 9 bases not matched to a gene. The V gene's germline CDR1 is LGHDT and CDR2 YNNKEL (reference sequence). In DNA form, the CDR3 reads TGTGCCAGCAGCCCCCAGGGGGACAGCGGCGAGCAGTACTTC. It codes for CASSPQGDSGEQYF.

The chain carries TRBV6-6 and TRBJ2-1; 7 bases align to TRBD1. The CDR3 length is 15 residues. The junction had 3 bases not matched to a gene; V was cut back by 2 bases and J by 2 bases. Germline CDR1 MNHNY, CDR2 SVGAGI (reference sequence). The CDR3 loop reads CASSYGQGAYNEQFF. CDR3 nucleotide sequence: TGTGCCAGCAGTTACGGGCAGGGGGCCTACAATGAGCAGTTCTTC.

The chain has TRBV27 and TRBJ1-2; 7 nucleotides align to TRBD1. CDR3 length: 15 residues. The junction had 11 bases not matched to a gene; V was cut back by 6 bases and J by 4 bases. The germline gives CDR1 MNHEY, CDR2 SMNVEV (reference sequence). CDR3 DNA sequence: TGTGCCAGCAGAAGACAGGGTTCGGATCGCTATGGCTACACCTTC. Amino acid sequence: CASRRQGSDRYGYTF.

V usage is TRBV6-2 or TRBV6-3 and J usage is TRBJ1-1; D remains unclear. In germline, CDR1 is MNHEY, CDR2 SVGEGT. This CDR3 spans 16 amino acids. V lost 0 bases and J lost 4, with 15 bases in between. CDR3 sequence (DNA): TGTGCCAGCAGTTACTCGGGTTCCCCAATGGGCACTGAAGCTTTCTTT. The encoded protein is CASSYSGSPMGTEAFF.

The gene calls are TRBV13 and TRBJ2-2, with 7 bases matching TRBD2. The CDR3 has 14 amino acids. Germline V lookup: CDR1 PRHDT, CDR2 FYEKMQ (reference sequence). J lost 7 bases, V lost 1 base, and 3 bases had no gene match. The CDR3 here is CASSLERDLGELFF. CDR3 DNA: TGTGCCAGCAGCTTAGAGCGGGACCTCGGGGAGCTGTTTTTT.

The V gene is TRBV25-1, the J gene TRBJ1-1; weak D call: TRBD1 (5 bases). CDR3 length: 14 residues. Germline V gene lookup returns CDR1 MGHDK and CDR2 SYGVNS. Trimming took 3 bases from V and 1 from J, leaving 9 bases between them. The CDR3 here is CASSDTGPNTEAFF. CDR3 sequence (DNA): TGTGCCAGCAGTGATACAGGACCGAACACTGAAGCTTTCTTT.

The chain links TRBV6-6 to TRBJ2-7; possible D gene TRBD2, 6 bases. This CDR3 is 16 amino acids long. Germline assignment: CDR1 MNHNY and CDR2 SVGAGI (reference sequence). CDR3 in amino acids: CASSYSQEGASNEQYV. The DNA of the CDR3 is TGTGCCAGCAGTTACTCGCAGGAGGGAGCCTCCAACGAGCAGTACGTC.

The rearrangement uses TRBV7-2 and TRBJ1-6; a possible D gene is TRBD1 (6 bases). The CDR3 contains 14 residues. Trimming took off 0 bases at V and 9 bases at J, with 9 bases between the two ends. The germline V gene has CDR1 SGHTA and CDR2 FQGNSA. The CDR3 DNA sequence: TGTGCCAGCAGCTTAGCAGGGGGTGGTTCACCCCTCCACTTT. Encoded protein: CASSLAGGGSPLHF.

This chain links TRBV6-5 with TRBJ2-7, with TRBD2 matching 9 bases. The CDR3 runs 16 residues. Germline V gives CDR1 MNHEY, CDR2 SVGAGI. J was trimmed by 5 bases and V by 2 bases; bases with no gene match: 10. CDR3 sequence (DNA): TGTGCCAGCAGTTACGGGTCTGCGGGGGGGCGGAACGAGCAGTACTTC. This translates into CASSYGSAGGRNEQYF.

This clone came up once. The gene calls are TRBV25-1 and TRBJ2-2; D is undetermined. CDR3 size: 14 residues. The germline V gene encodes CDR1 MGHDK and CDR2 SYGVNS. Trimming took 8 bases from V and 4 from J, leaving 14 bases between them. Here the CDR3 reads CASALGLSTGELFF. CDR3 nucleotide sequence: TGTGCCAGCGCCTTGGGCCTGAGCACCGGGGAGCTGTTTTTT.